Below, one T cell receptor (beta chain) is given with its context. What it recognizes is unknown. CDR1 LNHNV and CDR2 YYDKDF come from the germline V gene (reference sequence). V was trimmed by 7 bases and J by 0 bases, leaving 11 bases between them. The CDR3 is 14 residues long. The sample comes from a study of response to subunit inactivated influenza vaccine. Findings and caveats of the study: A suggestion made by the authors is that each seasonal influenza vaccination recruits few new T cells.

Via MiXCR, TCRdb re-called the RT-PCR reads, giving one row per CDR3 protein. The sample holds about 190,000 distinct CDR3 sequences, approximately 15% seen once. This receptor was taken from a man between 45 and 60 years old who received an inactivated influenza vaccine. The rearrangement links TRBV15 to TRBJ2-3; possibly TRBD1 for D (5 bases). Sequencing used CD8+ T cells sorted from PBMCs, obtained roughly 5 days after vaccination. The DNA of the CDR3 is TGTGCCACCACTGAGGACATGAGCACAGATACGCAGTATTTT. Translated: CATTEDMSTDTQYF.